Below, 20 T cell receptor beta chains from the same sample are listed, as sequenced in a study of T cells in Graves' hyperthyroidism and ophthalmopathy. TCR beta CDR3 regions were amplified from RNA transcripts. Carried out on the TCR CDR3, a first-round RT-PCR used the HTBI primer set. Using its own MiXCR run on the multiplex PCR reads, TCRdb lists one record per CDR3 protein. Among some 490,000 distinct CDR3 sequences listed, roughly 15% were seen once. The sequenced sample was blood. These receptor sequences come from a woman aged 30 to 39 with Graves' ophthalmopathy.

This clonotype was seen repeatedly, ten times or more. The chain has TRBV7-2 and TRBJ2-7, with TRBD2 identical over 8 bases. Germline CDR1 and CDR2: SGHTA and FQGNSA. Trimming took 4 bases from V and 4 from J; bases not matched to a gene: 6. This CDR3 has 14 amino acids. Here the CDR3 reads CASSSRAGGYEQYF. The DNA of the CDR3 is TGTGCCAGCAGCTCCAGGGCGGGAGGATACGAGCAGTACTTC.

The table lists this clonotype with many counts. The chain uses TRBV3-1 and TRBJ1-6, with unresolved D. The length of the CDR3 is 13 residues. Germline V lookup: CDR1 LGHDT, CDR2 YNNKEL (reference sequence). Trimming took 4 bases from V and 6 from J, leaving 7 bases between them. The CDR3 is CASSPTGNSPLHF. CDR3 sequence (DNA): TGTGCCAGCAGCCCGACCGGTAATTCACCCCTCCACTTT.

This clonotype came up many times. V and J are TRBV28 and TRBJ1-1; a possible D gene is TRBD1 (5 bases). V dropped 5 bases and J dropped 8 bases, with 18 bases sitting between them. The length of the CDR3 is 14 residues. The germline V gene has CDR1 MDHEN and CDR2 SYDVKM. The CDR3: CASSPTGRESEAFF. CDR3 coding DNA: TGTGCCAGCAGTCCAACCGGCAGGGAGTCGGAAGCTTTCTTT.

This clonotype has a count of ten or more. The CDR3 coding sequence is TGCAGTGCTAGAGACCGAACAAAGGGAACAGGGGGCACTGAAGCTTTCTTT. Protein sequence: CSARDRTKGTGGTEAFF. V usage is TRBV20-1 and J usage is TRBJ1-1; TRBD1 matches 8 bases. Germline V CDR1 and CDR2: DFQATT, SNEGSKA (reference sequence). V was pared by 0 bases and J by 4 bases, with 13 bases of the junction left unmatched. This CDR3 contains 17 residues.

As to this clonotype: This could be a read error, since a much larger clone is one nucleotide away. Written as DNA, the CDR3 is TGTACCAGCAGCCTCGGACAGGTTGGCGGGGAGACCCAGTACTTC. Translated: CTSSLGQVGGETQYF. The chain combines TRBV5-5 with TRBJ2-5, with 7 bases identical to TRBD1. CDR1 is SGHKS and CDR2 is YYEKEE in the germline V gene (reference sequence). This CDR3 has 15 residues.

A note on this clonotype: This could be a read error, since a much larger clone is one nucleotide away. The chain has TRBV20-1 and TRBJ2-3; TRBD2 is a possible D gene (7 bases). CDR3 length equals 15 residues. Germline CDR1 DFQATT, CDR2 SNEGSKA (reference sequence). The V gene lost 6 bases and the J gene lost 2 bases, with 18 bases spanning the gap. CDR3: CSARGGETPTDTQYF. The CDR3 region has the DNA TGCAGTGCCAGGGGAGGGGAGACTCCCACAGATACGCAGTATTTT.

The chain has TRBV10-3 and TRBJ2-1; D is uncertain. Germline V lookup: CDR1 ENHRY, CDR2 SYGVKD. This CDR3 region has 14 residues. Trimming took 6 bases from V and 7 from J, leaving 16 bases between them. DNA of the CDR3: TGTGCCATCAGGGACGGGCTAGATGGTAATGAGCAGTTCTTC. Translating gives CAIRDGLDGNEQFF.

This clonotype was observed many times. This chain uses TRBV12-3 or TRBV12-4 with TRBJ2-3; the D call may be TRBD1 or TRBD2 (5 bases each). Trimming took 8 bases from V and 6 from J, leaving 9 bases between them. The CDR3 is 11 residues long. CDR3 region: CASRDADTQYF. For the CDR3, the DNA is TGTGCCAGCCGGGACGCTGATACGCAGTATTTT.

A few counts support this clonotype. The chain carries TRBV6-2 or TRBV6-3 and TRBJ2-2; D is unclear. The CDR3 contains 10 residues. Germline lookup yields CDR1 MNHEY and CDR2 SVGEGT. The V and J ends lost 10 bases and 7 bases respectively, with 7 bases between them. The CDR3 sequence is CATRGGELFF. DNA of the CDR3: TGTGCCACCCGTGGCGGGGAGCTGTTTTTT.

This clonotype was counted only a few times. This sequence joins TRBV20-1 and TRBJ2-7, with D perhaps matching TRBD2 (5 bases). Germline CDR1 and CDR2: DFQATT and SNEGSKA (reference sequence). This CDR3 has 13 residues. V lost 6 bases and J lost 2, with 14 bases in between. CDR3 in amino acids: CSAPLPGTYEQYF. The DNA of the CDR3 is TGCAGTGCCCCTCTCCCCGGGACCTACGAGCAGTACTTC.

This clonotype has just a few counts. The chain combines TRBV12-3 or TRBV12-4 with TRBJ2-4; a possible D gene is TRBD2 (5 bases). CDR3 size: 13 residues. V dropped 3 bases and J dropped 5 bases, with 8 bases sitting between them. The CDR3: CASSFRRENIQYF. The CDR3 DNA sequence: TGTGCCAGCAGTTTCAGGCGGGAAAACATTCAGTACTTC.

The chain recombines TRBV4-2 with TRBJ2-7; 7 bases map to TRBD1. The ends lost 1 base at V and 3 bases at J; junction bases unmatched: 3. The germline CDR1 and CDR2 sequences are LGHNA and YNFKEQ. The CDR3 is 14 residues long. Here the CDR3 reads CASSQVTGYYEQYF. The DNA for the CDR3 is TGTGCCAGCAGCCAAGTGACAGGGTACTACGAGCAGTACTTC.

This clonotype has ten or more counts. This rearrangement joins TRBV7-3 to TRBJ2-3, with 9 bases lining up with TRBD1. With V trimmed by 7 bases and J by 3 bases, 8 bases remained unmatched. CDR3 length: 15 residues. Germline V lookup: CDR1 SGHTA, CDR2 FQGTGA. CDR3 coding DNA: TGTGCCAGCAACCCCGGGACAGGGATAACAGATACGCAGTATTTT. Translation: CASNPGTGITDTQYF.

In its sample, this clonotype was seen a few times. This chain uses TRBV4-3 with TRBJ2-1; tentative D call: TRBD1 (6 bases). CDR3 length: 18 amino acids. CDR1 is LGHNA and CDR2 is YSLEER in the germline V gene. Trimming removed 0 bases at V and 3 bases at J, with 18 bases between. In nucleotides, the CDR3 is TGCGCCAGCAGCCAAGACCCAACCAGGGGCGGGTTCTACAATGAGCAGTTCTTC. This codes for CASSQDPTRGGFYNEQFF.

A word on this clonotype: This may arise from a read error, as a much more abundant clone is one base away. The chain carries TRBV7-3 and TRBJ1-1; D is possibly TRBD1 (6 bases). Germline V gene sequence: CDR1 SGHTA, CDR2 FQGTGA. The CDR3 contains 14 residues. The CDR3 DNA is TGTGTCAGCAGTGATGTGGACAGGAACACTGAAGCTTTCTTT. Translation gives CVSSDVDRNTEAFF.

This clonotype has a count of ten or more. The rearrangement uses TRBV7-9 and TRBJ2-2; 9 positions match TRBD2. CDR1 SEHNR and CDR2 FQNEAQ come from the germline V gene (reference sequence). This CDR3 region has 17 residues. With 2 bases clipped from V and 2 bases from J, the junction kept 6 bases outside the gene matches. The CDR3 sequence is CASSLQPSGINTGELFF. The CDR3 coding sequence is TGTGCCAGCAGCTTACAGCCTAGCGGGATAAACACCGGGGAGCTGTTTTTT.

The J gene is TRBJ1-1, the V gene TRBV28; D possibly corresponds to TRBD1 (5 bases). Germline CDR1 is MDHEN and CDR2 is SYDVKM. The CDR3 runs to 16 residues. V was trimmed by 2 bases and J by 7 bases, leaving 20 bases between them. CDR3 nucleotide sequence: TGTGCCAGCAGTTTAAGCTTCCTCAGGGCTCGATATGAAGCTTTCTTT. This encodes CASSLSFLRARYEAFF.

This clonotype occurred many times. The V and J genes are TRBV28 and TRBJ2-3; the match to TRBD2 covers 7 bases. The CDR3 runs 16 residues. With 8 bases clipped from V and 4 bases from J, the junction kept 15 bases outside the gene matches. Germline lookup yields CDR1 MDHEN and CDR2 SYDVKM. The CDR3 DNA follows: TGTGCCAGCTATGAGGGCGTCGGGGGAGGGGCAGATACGCAGTATTTT. Translating it yields CASYEGVGGGADTQYF.

There are a few counts of this clonotype. The CDR3 here is CASSQDGQGNEKLFF. Written as DNA, the CDR3 is TGCGCCAGCAGCCAAGATGGACAGGGGAATGAAAAACTGTTTTTT. The rearrangement joins TRBV4-3 to TRBJ1-4; 9 bases are shared with TRBD1. CDR1 and CDR2 (germline): LGHNA, YSLEER. The junction had 1 base not matched to a gene; V was cut back by 0 bases and J by 5 bases. The CDR3 is made up of 15 amino acids.

The chain employs TRBV27 and TRBJ2-7; 7 bases agree with TRBD2. J lost 2 bases, V lost 5 bases, and 9 bases had no gene match. The CDR3 extends over 15 amino acids. Germline lookup yields CDR1 MNHEY and CDR2 SMNVEV (reference sequence). CDR3 sequence (DNA): TGTGCCAGCAGTGATACTAGCGCGAGCGCCTACGAGCAGTACTTC. Its protein product is CASSDTSASAYEQYF.